This T cell receptor beta chain is from a study of blood T cell repertoires in COVID-19. Study-wide context: PBMCs, B-cell-depleted T cells, or T cells provided the cDNA or gDNA that made up the material.

Clones were read by immunoSEQ multiplex PCR, and TCRdb kept only the in-frame ones, dropping some. The top ten hold around 4.9% of the sample, which has tens of thousands of clones, 88% seen once. CDR3 length equals 16 residues. V was cut by 7 bases and J by 0 bases, with 19 bases left in between. Germline CDR1 is SGHRS and CDR2 is YFSETQ. The sequenced material came from peripheral blood. The source of this sequence is a woman in her 70s with active COVID-19. This chain links TRBV5-1 with TRBJ1-1; no clear D. The CDR3 loop is CASLEFGLEVNTEAFF. The DNA for the CDR3 is TGCGCCAGCCTCGAGTTCGGCCTTGAGGTGAACACTGAAGCTTTCTTT.